The subject of this entry is one TCR beta chain. Its target antigen remains unknown. No base quality information exists; no much larger clone differs at one position. This sample was taken from a study of Ad26.COV2.S vaccination and SARS-CoV-2 variants (dated by TCRdb to 2020 to 2022). Concerning the study at large: Donors in the vaccine arm were drawn from COV1001, a phase I-IIa trial of Ad26.COV2.S in healthy adults that was multicentre, randomized, double-blind and placebo-controlled. Ad26.COV2.S was administered intramuscularly at a dose of 5x10^10 or 1x10^11 viral particles, either as one shot or as two shots given 56 days apart. Investigators remained blinded to trial group allocation during experiments and outcome assessment. Participants in the trial were split at random into five groups of five each, receiving low-dose or high-dose Ad26.COV2.S once or twice, or else placebo on both occasions. The TCR-sequenced set comprised approximately 32 samples: about 19 Ad26.COV2.S vaccine recipients, 5 placebo recipients and 8 SARS-CoV-2 convalescent individuals. TCRbeta repertoire sequencing was used to assess the specificity and breadth of SARS-CoV-2-reactive T cell receptors after Ad26.COV2.S vaccination.

Paper-wide results and their limitations: After vaccination, spike-specific CD8+ and CD4+ T cell responses were reported to show substantial breadth. The study lacked the statistical power to compare responses across vaccine doses or regimens. The authors noted that total T cell responses may have been underestimated by the TCR breadth and depth analyses. Ad26.COV2.S recipients had higher spike-specific TCR breadth than placebo recipients (P = 0.0014). Vaccine and placebo recipients had similar non-spike TCR breadth, a finding consistent with the vaccine containing only spike.

The immunoSEQ Assay was used to sequence TCRbeta CDR3 regions. After extraction, genomic DNA underwent amplification by bias-controlled multiplex PCR, followed by high-throughput sequencing. The published analysis was carried out like this. To quantify the absolute abundance of each unique TCRbeta CDR3 region, sequences were collapsed and filtered. T cell fraction was estimated by normalizing TCRbeta template counts to usable DNA, which was measured by amplifying reference genes present in all nucleated cells. Repertoire TCRs were annotated as SARS-CoV-2-specific by exact matching of V gene, CDR3 amino acid sequence and J gene to a known reactive TCR set. MIRA supplied the reference SARS-CoV-2 TCR set, which was filtered for enrichment in COVID-19-positive ImmuneCODE repertoires so that public or cross-reactive TCRs were removed. Drawing on the MIRA antigens, annotated TCRs were analysed further at the level of specific ORF or position within ORF. Breadth was defined as annotated unique rearrangements over total unique productive rearrangements; depth was the summed frequency of those rearrangements. Group comparisons of TCR breadth used two-sided Wilcoxon rank-sum tests. Drawn from immuneACCESS, this table holds only the in-frame rearrangements with V and J called that TCRdb kept. Clones are partly lost; checked studies trace under half to an unresolved V gene and leave the rest unexplained. The V and J calls and clone size come from that table; D and trimming were worked out from the DNA. In this sample the table shows a few hundred thousand clones, less than 95% of which occur a single time. In total, the top ten clones hold more than 3.5% of the sample.

The V end gives up 0 bases and the J end 4 bases, leaving 6 bases in the junction not matched to a gene. The CDR3 covers 16 residues, taking in both the cysteine and the phenylalanine. Just CDR3 DNA is preserved here, 48 bases in frame from base 1. Looking up the germline V gene yields CDR1 SGDLS and CDR2 YYNGEE. Interpreted using the paper, the treatment or condition label stands for: about 20 received Ad26.COV2.S at low or high dose, single or two shots; about 5 received placebo; per-sample allocation not given. For vaccine and placebo recipients, the sequenced repertoires came from samples collected on day 63 after the first injection. Between 29 July and 7 August 2020, Cohort 1b enrolled about 27 adults aged 18-55 years at one site in Boston, USA. Ad26.COV2.S was a replication-incompetent adenovirus type 26 vector that expressed a prefusion-stabilized SARS-CoV-2 spike protein derived from the original Wuhan strain.

The chain employs TRBV9 and TRBJ2-1, with 8 junctional bases fitting TRBD2. The source material was peripheral blood, sampled in a trial of Ad26.COV2.S vaccine versus placebo. The source of this sequence is a person aged 18-65 years who received the Ad26.COV2.S COVID-19 vaccine or a placebo. CDR3 region: CASSVEVAGPYNEQFF. The nucleotide sequence reads as follows: TGTGCCAGCAGCGTAGAGGTAGCGGGACCTTACAATGAGCAGTTCTTC.